The T cell receptor (beta chain) under discussion was sequenced for a study of graft-versus-host responses after intestinal transplantation. The wider study: Transplantation in recipients was multivisceral, liver-intestinal, or isolated intestinal. Anti-thymocyte globulin was used for induction in all recipients, who then took tacrolimus and steroids for approximately 3 years. Study outcomes and limitations: Detected in recipient marrow were GvH clones, some of which were first observed in ileum or blood. Individuals carrying graft-donor T cell macrochimerism showed high graft-versus-host to host-versus-graft clonal ratios in allografts.

Germline V CDR1 and CDR2: MGHRA, YSYEKL. There are 16 residues in the CDR3. The V end lost 1 base, the J end lost 5 bases, and 14 bases lay between the germline ends. Details on this clone: Its antigen remains unidentified.

Data came from immunoSEQ multiplex PCR; TCRdb stores just in-frame clones and leaves some out. The profile shows 75,000 to 95,000 clones, about 92% of them singletons. The sample in question was unstimulated CD8+ T cells sorted from spleen or lymph node cells, obtained before intestinal transplant. The sequence was collected from a human donor who received an intestinal transplant. V is TRBV4-1 and J is TRBJ2-2; tentative D call: TRBD2 (5 bases). CDR3 sequence (DNA): TGCGCCAGCAGCCAAGTTGTCGGGGATCCAACCGGGGAGCTGTTTTTT. Encoded protein: CASSQVVGDPTGELFF.